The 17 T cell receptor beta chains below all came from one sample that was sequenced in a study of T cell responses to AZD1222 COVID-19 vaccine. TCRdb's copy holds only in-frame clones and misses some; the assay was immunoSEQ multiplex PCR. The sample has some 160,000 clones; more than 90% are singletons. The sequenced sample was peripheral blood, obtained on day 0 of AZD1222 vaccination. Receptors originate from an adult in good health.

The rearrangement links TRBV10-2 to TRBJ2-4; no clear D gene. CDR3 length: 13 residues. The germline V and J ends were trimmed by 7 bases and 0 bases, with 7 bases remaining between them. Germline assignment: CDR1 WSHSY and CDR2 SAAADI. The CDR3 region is CASNGLAKNIQYF. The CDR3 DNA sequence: TGCGCCAGCAATGGGTTAGCCAAAAACATTCAGTACTTC.

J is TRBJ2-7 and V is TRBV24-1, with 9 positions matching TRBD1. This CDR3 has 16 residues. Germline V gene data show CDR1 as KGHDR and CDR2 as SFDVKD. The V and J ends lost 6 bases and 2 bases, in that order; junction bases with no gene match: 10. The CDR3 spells CATSLTGGGNPYEQYF. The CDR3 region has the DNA TGTGCCACCAGTCTAACAGGGGGCGGTAATCCCTACGAGCAGTACTTC.

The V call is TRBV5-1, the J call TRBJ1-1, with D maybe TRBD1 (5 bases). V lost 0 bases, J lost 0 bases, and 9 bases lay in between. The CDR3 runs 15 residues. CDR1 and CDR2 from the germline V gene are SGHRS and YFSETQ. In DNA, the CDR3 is TGCGCCAGCAGCTTGGGACAGTTGATGAACACTGAAGCTTTCTTT. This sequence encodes CASSLGQLMNTEAFF.

Here the CDR3 DNA reads TGTGCCAGCAGAAAAAATAGGGGCACAGATACGCAGTATTTT. It codes for CASRKNRGTDTQYF. V is TRBV6-5 and J is TRBJ2-3; D is unclear. This CDR3 spans 14 amino acids. Germline V gives CDR1 MNHEY, CDR2 SVGAGI. Trimming stripped 6 bases from V and 1 base from J, with 11 bases between.

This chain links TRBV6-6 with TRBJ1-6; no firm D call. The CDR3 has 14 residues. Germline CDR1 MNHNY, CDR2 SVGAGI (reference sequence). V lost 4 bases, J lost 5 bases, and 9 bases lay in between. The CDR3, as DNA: TGTGCCAGCAGTTCCGCGAGGGATAATTCACCCCTCCACTTT. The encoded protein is CASSSARDNSPLHF.

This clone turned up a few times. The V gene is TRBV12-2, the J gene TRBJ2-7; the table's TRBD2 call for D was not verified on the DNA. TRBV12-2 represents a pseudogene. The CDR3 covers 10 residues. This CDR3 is CASPRYEQYF. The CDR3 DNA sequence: TGTGCAAGTCCCCGGTACGAGCAGTACTTC.

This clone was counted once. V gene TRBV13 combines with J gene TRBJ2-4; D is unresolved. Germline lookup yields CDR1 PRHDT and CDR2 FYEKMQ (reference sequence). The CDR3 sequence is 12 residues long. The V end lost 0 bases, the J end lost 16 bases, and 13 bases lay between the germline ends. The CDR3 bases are TGTGCCAGCAGCTTAGGGATTAACCCCCATTACTTC. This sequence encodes CASSLGINPHYF.

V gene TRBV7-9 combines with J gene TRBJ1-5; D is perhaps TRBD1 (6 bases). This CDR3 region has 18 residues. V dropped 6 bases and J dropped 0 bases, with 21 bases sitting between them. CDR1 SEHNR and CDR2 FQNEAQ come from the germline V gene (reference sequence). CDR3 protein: CASRRTGTPLYSNQPQHF. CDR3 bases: TGTGCCAGCAGACGAACAGGGACCCCTTTGTATAGCAATCAGCCCCAGCATTTT.

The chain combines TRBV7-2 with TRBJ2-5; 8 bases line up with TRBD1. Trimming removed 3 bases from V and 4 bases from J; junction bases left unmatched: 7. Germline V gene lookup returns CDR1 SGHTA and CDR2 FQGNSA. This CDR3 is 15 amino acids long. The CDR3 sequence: CASSLGAGGLETQYF. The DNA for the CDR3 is TGTGCCAGCAGCTTGGGAGCAGGGGGCTTAGAGACCCAGTACTTC.

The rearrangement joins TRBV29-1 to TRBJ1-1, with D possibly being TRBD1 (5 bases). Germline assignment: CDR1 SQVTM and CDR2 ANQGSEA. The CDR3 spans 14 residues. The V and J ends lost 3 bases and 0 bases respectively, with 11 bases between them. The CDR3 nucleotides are TGCAGCGTTGATGACAGCCGAATGAACACTGAAGCTTTCTTT. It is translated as CSVDDSRMNTEAFF. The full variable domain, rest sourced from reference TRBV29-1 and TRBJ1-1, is SAVISQKPSRDICQRGTSLTIQCQVDSQVTMMFWYRQQPGQSLTLIATANQGSEATYESGFVIDKFPISRPNLTFSTLTVSNMSPEDSSIYLCSVDDSRMNTEAFFGQGTRLTVV.

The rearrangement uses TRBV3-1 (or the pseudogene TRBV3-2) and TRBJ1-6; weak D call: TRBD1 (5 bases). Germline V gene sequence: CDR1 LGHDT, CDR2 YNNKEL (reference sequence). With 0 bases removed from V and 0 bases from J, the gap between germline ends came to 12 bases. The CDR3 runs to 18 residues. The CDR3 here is CASSQDYRGSSYNSPLHF. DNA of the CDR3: TGTGCCAGCAGCCAAGATTATAGGGGTAGCTCCTATAATTCACCCCTCCACTTT.

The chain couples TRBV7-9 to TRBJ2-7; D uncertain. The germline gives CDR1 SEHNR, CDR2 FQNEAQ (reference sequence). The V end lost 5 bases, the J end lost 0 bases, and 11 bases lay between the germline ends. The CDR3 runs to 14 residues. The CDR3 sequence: CASSLPRNSYEQYF. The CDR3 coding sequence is TGTGCCAGCAGCCTTCCCCGTAACTCCTACGAGCAGTACTTC.

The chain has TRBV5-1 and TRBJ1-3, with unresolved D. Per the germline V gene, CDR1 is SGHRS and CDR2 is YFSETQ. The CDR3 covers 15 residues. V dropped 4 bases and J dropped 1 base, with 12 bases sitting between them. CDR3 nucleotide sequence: TGCGCCAGCAGCCCTATACTAGCTTCTGGAAACACCATATATTTT. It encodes CASSPILASGNTIYF. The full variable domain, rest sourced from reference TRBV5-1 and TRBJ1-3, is KAGVTQTPRYLIKTRGQQVTLSCSPISGHRSVSWYQQTPGQGLQFLFEYFSETQRNKGNFPGRFSGRQFSNSRSEMNVSTLELGDSALYLCASSPILASGNTIYFGEGSWLTVV.

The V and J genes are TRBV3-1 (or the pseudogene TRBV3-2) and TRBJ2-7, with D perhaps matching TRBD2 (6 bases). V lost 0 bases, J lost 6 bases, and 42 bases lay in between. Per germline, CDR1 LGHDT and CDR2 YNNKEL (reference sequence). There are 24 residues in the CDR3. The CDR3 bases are TGTGCCAGCAGCCAAGATGGGCAGGGCGCCCCGGACCATAGTCTAGGCAAACTAGCTAGCGAGCAGTACTTC. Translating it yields CASSQDGQGAPDHSLGKLASEQYF.

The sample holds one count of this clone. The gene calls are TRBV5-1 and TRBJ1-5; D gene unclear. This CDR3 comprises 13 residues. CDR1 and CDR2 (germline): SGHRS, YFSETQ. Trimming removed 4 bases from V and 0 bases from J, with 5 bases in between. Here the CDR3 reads CASSPTSNQPQHF. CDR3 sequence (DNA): TGCGCCAGCAGCCCTACTAGCAATCAGCCCCAGCATTTT.

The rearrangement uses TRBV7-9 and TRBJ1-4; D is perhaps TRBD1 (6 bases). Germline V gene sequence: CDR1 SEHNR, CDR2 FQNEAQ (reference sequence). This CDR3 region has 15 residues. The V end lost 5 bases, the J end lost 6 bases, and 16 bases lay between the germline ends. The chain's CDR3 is CASSPLGGLDEKLFF. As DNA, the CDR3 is TGTGCCAGCAGCCCTTTAGGGGGACTGGATGAAAAACTGTTTTTT.

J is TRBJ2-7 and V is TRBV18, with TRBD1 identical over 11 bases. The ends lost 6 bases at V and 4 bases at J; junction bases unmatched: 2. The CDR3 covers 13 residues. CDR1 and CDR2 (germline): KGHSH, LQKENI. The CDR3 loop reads CASSGDRGYEQYF. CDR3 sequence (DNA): TGTGCCAGCTCCGGGGACAGGGGGTACGAGCAGTACTTC.